The present TCR beta chain was sequenced within a study of PD-1 blockade in mismatch repair-deficient tumors. Profiled with immunoSEQ multiplex PCR; TCRdb holds only in-frame clones, not every one. Of about 110,000 clones listed, more than 60% are singletons. This CDR3 spans 15 amino acids. CDR1 is SGHTA, CDR2 FQGNSA, per germline. The junction had 4 bases not matched to a gene; V was cut back by 5 bases and J by 1 base. The V and J genes are TRBV7-2 and TRBJ1-1, with TRBD1 identical over 10 bases. The sequence was obtained from an adult with mismatch repair-deficient cancer. The material was peripheral blood, obtained 60 weeks after starting pembrolizumab. CDR3 nucleotides: TGTGCCAGCAGCCATCGACAGGGGGCGAACACTGAAGCTTTCTTT. This codes for CASSHRQGANTEAFF.